This T cell receptor (beta chain) was captured by sequencing in a study of blood T cell repertoires in COVID-19. About the study: From the United States, Italy and Spain came samples of acute and convalescent COVID-19. Sources were T cells, B-cell-depleted T cells, or PBMCs; the material itself was cDNA or gDNA.

Authors' data handling: Counts of nucleated cells, estimated from reference gene primer amplification, were obtained. TCRdb keeps only in-frame clones here, not all; method: immunoSEQ multiplex PCR. V and J calls and clone size are those listed in that table; D and trimming were worked out from the DNA. The sample lists 60,000 to 80,000 clones, approximately 89% occurring once. Sequencing used peripheral blood. The sequence came from a woman aged 70-85 years with acute or convalescent COVID-19.

For the CDR3, the DNA is TGTGCCAGCAGCTTAGCGGGGGTGTACAATGAGCAGTTCTTC. Residues: CASSLAGVYNEQFF. The V call is TRBV7-3, the J call TRBJ2-1; TRBD2 matches 7 bases. The V gene's germline CDR1 is SGHTA and CDR2 FQGTGA. This CDR3 contains 14 residues. The junction had 2 bases not matched to a gene; V was cut back by 2 bases and J by 4 bases.